This TCR beta chain was profiled in a study of T cells in Graves' hyperthyroidism and ophthalmopathy. Background on the study: Peripheral blood draws took place at initial diagnosis, ahead of any treatment.

Trimming removed 10 bases from V and 2 bases from J, with 17 bases in between. Germline V gene sequence: CDR1 ENHRY, CDR2 SYGVKD. This CDR3 region has 15 residues. Regions amplified from RNA transcripts were the TCR beta CDR3 regions. HTBI primers drove first-round RT-PCR of the TCR CDR3. TCRdb reprocessed the multiplex PCR reads via MiXCR and lists one record per CDR3 protein. The sample holds approximately 400,000 distinct CDR3 sequences, under 20% seen once. Diagnostic assessment was based on clinical symptoms, serum thyroxine and TRAb, thyroid ultrasound and orbital computed tomography. Isolation of PBMCs was performed on around 10 ml fresh peripheral blood. This clonotype was detected once. A much larger clone lies a single base off, so this may be a read error.

The sequenced sample was blood. V gene TRBV10-3 combines with J gene TRBJ2-2; tentative D call: TRBD2 (6 bases). The source is a man younger than 30 with Graves' ophthalmopathy. CDR3 nucleotides: TGTGCCACCCAAACTAGCAGGGACAACACCGGGGAGCTGTTTTTT. It codes for CATQTSRDNTGELFF.